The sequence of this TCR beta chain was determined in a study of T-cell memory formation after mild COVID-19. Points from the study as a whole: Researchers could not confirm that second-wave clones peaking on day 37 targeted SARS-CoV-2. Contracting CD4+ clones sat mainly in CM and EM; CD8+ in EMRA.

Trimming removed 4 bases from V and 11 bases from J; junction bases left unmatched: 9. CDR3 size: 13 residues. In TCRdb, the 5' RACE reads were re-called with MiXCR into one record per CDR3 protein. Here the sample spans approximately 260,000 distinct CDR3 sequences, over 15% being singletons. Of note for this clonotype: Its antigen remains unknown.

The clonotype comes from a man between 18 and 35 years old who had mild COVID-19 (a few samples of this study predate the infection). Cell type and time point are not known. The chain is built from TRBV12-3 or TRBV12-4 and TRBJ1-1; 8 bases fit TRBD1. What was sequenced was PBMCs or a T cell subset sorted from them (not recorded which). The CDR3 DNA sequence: TGTGCCAGCAGTTCGGGACAGGCCCTGGGGGCTTTCTTT. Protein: CASSSGQALGAFF.